Each of the 31 T cell receptor beta chains below was sequenced from the same sample in a study of PD-1 blockade in classical Hodgkin lymphoma. The repertoire was sequenced with immunoSEQ multiplex PCR; TCRdb's copy has only in-frame clones and lacks some. The sample records approximately 17,000 clones, over 80% being singletons. In every patient, relapse followed autologous stem cell transplantation, while exposure to brentuximab vedotin differed. The specimen was peripheral blood mononuclear cells (PBMCs), collected at baseline. These receptor sequences come from a human donor with classical Hodgkin lymphoma.

The gene calls are TRBV9 and TRBJ2-1; 10 nucleotides agree with TRBD2. This CDR3 is built from 15 residues. The trim removed 0 bases at V and 3 bases at J, leaving 0 bases unmatched. Looked up from germline, CDR1 is SGDLS and CDR2 is YYNGEE. CDR3 loop: CASSVVAGGYNEQFF. The CDR3 DNA reads as TGTGCCAGCAGCGTAGTAGCGGGGGGCTACAATGAGCAGTTCTTC.

The chain combines TRBV18 with TRBJ2-1; D is ambiguous. CDR3 size: 16 residues. In germline, CDR1 is KGHSH, CDR2 LQKENI. Between the trimmed V and J ends, which lost 1 base and 4 bases, there was a span of 14 bases. In DNA, the CDR3 is TGTGCCAGCTCACCACTCACAACTGGGGTTTACAATGAGCAGTTCTTC. This translates into CASSPLTTGVYNEQFF.

The genes are TRBV7-9 and TRBJ1-5; D unclear. V was shortened by 1 base and J by 0 bases, with 10 bases between the two germline ends. The germline V gene has CDR1 SEHNR and CDR2 FQNEAQ (reference sequence). This CDR3 contains 16 residues. Here the CDR3 DNA reads TGTGCCAGCAGCTTAGGGGGAATATATAGCAATCAGCCCCAGCATTTT. This sequence encodes CASSLGGIYSNQPQHF.

Concerning this clone: Other nucleotide sequences from this sample produce the same CDR3. The chain joins TRBV6-1 to TRBJ1-2; 9 bases are shared with TRBD1. The CDR3 sequence is 15 residues long. V gave up 5 bases and J gave up 2 bases; unmatched junction bases: 6. Looked up from germline, CDR1 is MNHNS and CDR2 is SASEGT. CDR3 nucleotides: TGTGCCAGCAGTACAGGGGGCTCGGGAAACTATGGCTACACCTTC. The encoded protein is CASSTGGSGNYGYTF.

The rearrangement joins TRBV2 to TRBJ1-1; no definite D call. Trimming stripped 8 bases from V and 7 bases from J, with 20 bases between. This CDR3 contains 14 residues. Germline V gene data show CDR1 as SNHLY and CDR2 as FYNNEI. CDR3 DNA sequence: TGTGCCAGCCCTCAAACCAGAGGGATGGGTGAAGCTTTCTTT. It yields the protein CASPQTRGMGEAFF.

The V call is TRBV6-5, the J call TRBJ1-5, with 7 bases lining up with TRBD1. The CDR3 length is 13 residues. The germline gives CDR1 MNHEY, CDR2 SVGAGI. With 7 bases clipped from V and 7 bases from J, the junction kept 7 bases outside the gene matches. CDR3 in DNA: TGTGCCAGCAAGGGGGAGGGGGCCCAGCCCCAGCATTTT. Translating it yields CASKGEGAQPQHF.

The V and J genes are TRBV27 and TRBJ2-1, with TRBD2 matching over 8 bases. The V gene end was trimmed by 3 bases and the J gene end by 2 bases; junction bases not matched to a gene: 3. The germline gives CDR1 MNHEY, CDR2 SMNVEV (reference sequence). This CDR3 spans 15 amino acids. This CDR3 reads CASSFVAGPYNEQFF. DNA for the CDR3: TGTGCCAGCAGTTTCGTAGCGGGACCCTACAATGAGCAGTTCTTC.

The genes are TRBV5-6 and TRBJ1-2, with D hard to call. Germline CDR1 SGHDT, CDR2 YYEEEE. The CDR3 totals 15 residues. Trimming took off 2 bases at V and 1 base at J, with 12 bases between the two ends. The CDR3: CASSFYSRYNYGYTF. The CDR3, as DNA: TGTGCCAGCAGCTTTTATTCCCGATATAACTATGGCTACACCTTC.

The chain joins TRBV5-8 to TRBJ1-4; 8 nucleotides agree with TRBD1. Germline-derived CDR1 and CDR2 are SGHTS and YDEGEE. This CDR3 contains 15 residues. Trimming cost V 3 bases and J 3 bases; bases outside gene matches: 4. The CDR3 spells CASSSQGASNEKLFF. DNA for the CDR3: TGTGCCAGCAGCTCTCAGGGGGCGTCTAATGAAAAACTGTTTTTT.

The CDR3 is CASSTKRDRTNSPLHF. The CDR3 DNA follows: TGTGCCAGCAGCACAAAAAGGGACAGGACCAATTCACCCCTCCACTTT. V and J are TRBV21-1 and TRBJ1-6; the D call in the table, TRBD1, was not verified against the DNA. TRBV21-1 is reported as a pseudogene. The CDR3 loop spans 16 amino acids.

The chain has TRBV27 and TRBJ2-1; 8 positions agree with TRBD1. This CDR3 has 16 amino acids. CDR1 and CDR2 (germline): MNHEY, SMNVEV (reference sequence). V lost 1 base and J lost 4; bases outside the gene matches: 6. CDR3: CASSLWAGGEYNEQFF. In nucleotides, the CDR3 is TGTGCCAGCAGTTTATGGGCAGGGGGCGAATACAATGAGCAGTTCTTC.

This clone appeared once. The rearrangement joins TRBV7-2 to TRBJ2-1; TRBD1 might be the D (5 bases). V was trimmed by 4 bases and J by 0 bases, leaving 10 bases between them. Germline V CDR1 and CDR2: SGHTA, FQGNSA. This CDR3 region has 15 residues. The CDR3 region is CASSSQGFSYNEQFF. The CDR3 DNA is TGTGCCAGCAGCTCCCAGGGTTTCTCCTACAATGAGCAGTTCTTC.

This clone showed up just once. The genes are TRBV5-1 and TRBJ2-3; 7 bases are a match to TRBD1. Germline CDR1 reads SGHRS; CDR2 reads YFSETQ. The CDR3 spans 15 residues. The trim removed 4 bases at V and 5 bases at J, leaving 10 bases unmatched. CDR3 nucleotides: TGCGCCAGCAGCCCTGGCCAGGGGGTTTTAGATACGCAGTATTTT. This gives the protein CASSPGQGVLDTQYF.

This clone appeared once. The chain carries TRBV28 and TRBJ1-2; D possibly corresponds to TRBD1 (6 bases). The CDR3 spans 17 residues. Germline V gene sequence: CDR1 MDHEN, CDR2 SYDVKM. Trimming cost V 9 bases and J 2 bases, with 25 bases left between them. This CDR3 is CASTQMITETGNYGYTF. DNA for the CDR3: TGTGCCAGTACTCAGATGATAACTGAAACAGGGAACTATGGCTACACCTTC.

This chain connects TRBV5-6 to TRBJ1-3; D call uncertain. Germline CDR1 reads SGHDT; CDR2 reads YYEEEE. CDR3 length: 17 residues. The germline V and J ends were trimmed by 0 bases and 0 bases, with 13 bases remaining between them. In DNA form, the CDR3 reads TGTGCCAGCAGCTTGGCCGAGATTAGGGTCTCTGGAAACACCATATATTTT. Protein product: CASSLAEIRVSGNTIYF.

In regard to this clone: At the DNA level, this CDR3 is encoded by other sequences in the same sample as well. The chain recombines TRBV6-1 with TRBJ2-7; tentative D call: TRBD1 (5 bases). Germline CDR1 reads MNHNS; CDR2 reads SASEGT. CDR3 length equals 14 residues. V lost 3 bases, J lost 1 base, and 10 bases lay in between. This CDR3 is CASSESQGSYEQYF. The DNA for the CDR3 is TGTGCCAGCAGTGAGAGTCAGGGATCCTACGAGCAGTACTTC.

The gene calls are TRBV5-1 and TRBJ1-3; no reliable D call. Trimming took 0 bases from V and 0 from J, leaving 13 bases between them. Germline V gene data show CDR1 as SGHRS and CDR2 as YFSETQ. The CDR3 runs 17 residues. The CDR3 sequence: CASSLEARITSGNTIYF. The CDR3 nucleotides are TGCGCCAGCAGCTTGGAGGCCAGGATCACCTCTGGAAACACCATATATTTT.

The V gene is TRBV9, the J gene TRBJ1-3, with D perhaps TRBD1 (5 bases). The CDR3 loop spans 13 amino acids. V was trimmed by 3 bases and J by 3 bases, leaving 7 bases between them. Looked up from germline, CDR1 is SGDLS and CDR2 is YYNGEE. CDR3 DNA sequence: TGTGCCAGCAGCGGAGGGGTTGGAAACACCATATATTTT. It is translated as CASSGGVGNTIYF.

This chain links TRBV4-1 with TRBJ2-3; TRBD2 agrees at 12 bases. CDR1 and CDR2 (germline): MGHRA, YSYEKL. The CDR3 extends over 18 amino acids. J gave up 0 bases and V 2 bases, and 6 bases lay outside the gene matches. The CDR3 spells CASSQQGLAGSSTDTQYF. The CDR3, as DNA: TGCGCCAGCAGCCAACAAGGACTAGCGGGGTCGAGCACAGATACGCAGTATTTT.

The V gene is TRBV7-9, the J gene TRBJ1-1; D remains unclear. Per germline, CDR1 SEHNR and CDR2 FQNEAQ (reference sequence). This CDR3 has 15 amino acids. V was clipped by 1 base and J by 2 bases, with 11 bases between them. Here the CDR3 reads CASSLGNTANTEAFF. DNA for the CDR3: TGTGCCAGCAGCTTAGGCAACACGGCAAACACTGAAGCTTTCTTT. The full variable domain, completed using reference TRBV7-9 and TRBJ1-1, is DTGVSQNPRHKITKRGQNVTFRCDPISEHNRLYWYRQTLGQGPEFLTYFQNEAQLEKSRLLSDRFSAERPKGSFSTLEIQRTEQGDSAMYLCASSLGNTANTEAFFGQGTRLTVV.

This rearrangement joins TRBV6-5 to TRBJ1-1; 10 nucleotides align to TRBD1. CDR1 is MNHEY and CDR2 is SVGAGI in the germline V gene. V trimming: 7 bases; J trimming: 4 bases; junction bases outside the gene matches: 6. CDR3 length: 14 amino acids. The CDR3 DNA reads as TGTGCCAGCAACCCGGGACAGGGGTTCACTGAAGCTTTCTTT. Protein product: CASNPGQGFTEAFF.

The chain uses TRBV6-1 and TRBJ2-1; 7 bases map to TRBD1. CDR3 size: 15 residues. Losses at the gene ends were 3 bases for V and 3 bases for J; bases not matched to a gene: 5. Germline V CDR1 and CDR2: MNHNS, SASEGT. CDR3 in DNA: TGTGCCAGCAGTGAGAGCACAGGGGACTACAATGAGCAGTTCTTC. Protein sequence: CASSESTGDYNEQFF.

This chain joins TRBV19 and TRBJ2-1; 8 bases match TRBD1. There are 14 residues in the CDR3. With V trimmed by 4 bases and J by 3 bases, 2 bases remained unmatched. Germline lookup yields CDR1 LNHDA and CDR2 SQIVND (reference sequence). CDR3 bases: TGTGCCAGTAGTACAGGGGGCGACTACAATGAGCAGTTCTTC. This codes for CASSTGGDYNEQFF.

This rearrangement joins TRBV19 to TRBJ2-1; 7 bases are shared with TRBD1. CDR1 is LNHDA and CDR2 is SQIVND in the germline V gene (reference sequence). The J segment lost 0 bases and the V segment lost 3 bases, leaving 2 bases of the junction unmatched. The CDR3 length is 15 residues. The CDR3 loop is CASSMDRSSYNEQFF. The CDR3 bases are TGTGCCAGTAGTATGGACAGGAGCTCCTACAATGAGCAGTTCTTC.

This clone occurred once. The rearrangement joins TRBV29-1 to TRBJ2-1, with D tentatively TRBD1 (6 bases). Germline V gives CDR1 SQVTM, CDR2 ANQGSEA. The CDR3 is 13 amino acids. V gave up 4 bases and J gave up 3 bases, with 10 bases separating them. The CDR3 coding sequence is TGCAGCGTTGGGGGGCTAGACTACAATGAGCAGTTCTTC. It is translated as CSVGGLDYNEQFF.

The genes are TRBV6-6 and TRBJ2-3, with 8 bases identical to TRBD2. CDR3 size: 15 residues. The junction had 7 bases not matched to a gene; V was cut back by 6 bases and J by 2 bases. CDR1 MNHNY and CDR2 SVGAGI come from the germline V gene (reference sequence). CDR3 sequence: CASRRGTSHTDTQYF. CDR3 in DNA: TGTGCCAGCAGGCGCGGGACTAGTCACACAGATACGCAGTATTTT.

CDR3 residues: CASRLGESELFF. CDR3 bases: TGTGCCAGCAGACTAGGGGAGTCTGAGCTGTTTTTT. This sequence joins TRBV6-5 and TRBJ2-2; tentatively, D is TRBD1 or TRBD2 (5 bases each). Per the germline V gene, CDR1 is MNHEY and CDR2 is SVGAGI. The CDR3 has 12 residues. Trimming shortened V by 6 bases and J by 11 bases, and 13 bases separated the two germline ends.

This chain joins TRBV6-6 and TRBJ2-2; D gene unclear. The ends were cut back, 4 bases at V and 6 bases at J, with 15 bases in the middle. From germline, CDR1 is MNHNY and CDR2 SVGAGI (reference sequence). There are 15 residues in the CDR3. CDR3 protein: CASSSPTPAPGELFF. DNA for the CDR3: TGTGCCAGCAGTTCCCCAACCCCAGCCCCCGGGGAGCTGTTTTTT.

The chain combines TRBV15 with TRBJ1-3; weak D call: TRBD1 (5 bases). The CDR3 runs 15 residues. V dropped 3 bases and J dropped 0 bases, with 9 bases sitting between them. Germline CDR1 reads LNHNV; CDR2 reads YYDKDF (reference sequence). The CDR3 region has the DNA TGTGCCACCAGCAGCCAGGGCTTCTCTGGAAACACCATATATTTT. Residues: CATSSQGFSGNTIYF.

The chain links TRBV30 to TRBJ2-5, with 11 bases lining up with TRBD2. Germline values: CDR1 GTSNPN, CDR2 SVGIG (reference sequence). Germline trimming cut 2 bases from V and 6 bases from J; bases unmatched to any gene: 14. The CDR3 contains 17 residues. The CDR3 loop is CAWSTRGSGGARKTQYF. The CDR3 DNA reads TGTGCCTGGAGTACACGAGGTAGCGGGGGGGCAAGGAAGACCCAGTACTTC.

V and J are TRBV27 and TRBJ1-2, with D possibly matching TRBD1 (6 bases). There are 13 residues in the CDR3. The germline V and J ends were trimmed by 5 bases and 4 bases, with 11 bases remaining between them. The V gene's germline CDR1 is MNHEY and CDR2 SMNVEV (reference sequence). The CDR3 protein is CASSDGTTYGYTF. CDR3 in DNA: TGTGCCAGCAGTGACGGGACAACCTATGGCTACACCTTC.